The next 26 T cell receptor beta chains were all read from a single sample in a study of T-cell memory formation after mild COVID-19. TCRdb re-called the 5' RACE reads through MiXCR, storing one row per CDR3 protein. The sample contains around 300,000 distinct CDR3 sequences, less than 9.5% of which appear only once. Material for sequencing was PBMCs or a T cell subset sorted from them (not recorded which). These receptors were taken from a man between 18 and 29 years old who had mild COVID-19 (a few samples of this study predate the infection). Cell type and time point are not known.

This clonotype came up a few times. The rearrangement uses TRBV5-6 and TRBJ1-6; D ambiguous. The ends were cut back, 7 bases at V and 6 bases at J, with 14 bases in the middle. The CDR3 totals 14 residues. Germline CDR1 and CDR2: SGHDT and YYEEEE. The CDR3 DNA reads TGTGCCAGCTTGAGAGGGCTTGGTAATTCACCCCTCCACTTT. Translated, it gives CASLRGLGNSPLHF.

J is TRBJ1-2 and V is TRBV6-6; 8 bases are shared with TRBD1. V was pared by 5 bases and J by 6 bases, with 8 bases of the junction left unmatched. The V gene's germline CDR1 is MNHNY and CDR2 SVGAGI (reference sequence). The length of the CDR3 is 14 residues. The CDR3 here is CASSQNPTGDGYTF. The CDR3 DNA sequence: TGTGCCAGCAGTCAAAACCCGACAGGGGATGGCTACACCTTC.

A few counts support this clonotype. V usage is TRBV4-3 and J usage is TRBJ2-5; weak D call: TRBD2 (5 bases). This CDR3 is built from 15 residues. Germline V gene sequence: CDR1 LGHNA, CDR2 YSLEER. The ends were cut back, 4 bases at V and 3 bases at J, with 15 bases in the middle. The CDR3 DNA follows: TGCGCCAGCAGCCGGGCCGAGGGTGTGGAAGAGACCCAGTACTTC. Its protein product is CASSRAEGVEETQYF.

The rearrangement joins TRBV10-2 to TRBJ1-1; D not resolved. CDR3 length: 14 amino acids. CDR1 and CDR2 from the germline V gene are WSHSY and SAAADI. With 6 bases removed from V and 0 bases from J, the gap between germline ends came to 11 bases. The CDR3 protein is CASRRTALNTEAFF. CDR3 nucleotides: TGCGCCAGCAGAAGAACAGCTCTGAACACTGAAGCTTTCTTT.

CDR3 nucleotides: TGCGCCAGCAGCTCGACAGGACTGCAGAGTCAGCCCCAGCATTTT. Protein: CASSSTGLQSQPQHF. The chain links TRBV5-1 to TRBJ1-5, with D possibly matching TRBD1 (6 bases). Trimming shortened V by 3 bases and J by 6 bases, and 16 bases separated the two germline ends. Germline V gene lookup returns CDR1 SGHRS and CDR2 YFSETQ. This CDR3 region has 15 residues.

The J gene is TRBJ1-2, the V gene TRBV27; D gene uncertain. Germline V gives CDR1 MNHEY, CDR2 SMNVEV (reference sequence). Trimming took 3 bases from V and 4 from J, leaving 12 bases between them. This CDR3 has 14 residues. The CDR3 DNA follows: TGTGCCAGCAGTTTCGGGTTTGGCTCCTATGGCTACACCTTC. It specifies CASSFGFGSYGYTF.

This clonotype turned up a few times. This chain uses TRBV6-2 or TRBV6-3 with TRBJ2-4; D remains unclear. Germline V gives CDR1 MNHEY, CDR2 SVGEGT. There are 12 residues in the CDR3. Trimming took off 5 bases at V and 8 bases at J, with 10 bases between the two ends. The CDR3 region has the DNA TGTGCCAGCAGTATGCGTGGGGACATTCAGTACTTC. Amino acid sequence: CASSMRGDIQYF.

A note on this clonotype: A much larger clone sits a single nucleotide away, making a read error possible. The V call is TRBV4-3, the J call TRBJ1-5; no clear D. The CDR3 consists of 14 residues. Between the trimmed V and J ends, which lost 0 bases and 6 bases, there was a span of 9 bases. Per germline, CDR1 LGHNA and CDR2 YSLEER. The chain's CDR3 is CASSQDYQFQPQHF. In DNA form, the CDR3 reads TGCGCCAGCAGCCAAGATTACCAGTTTCAGCCCCAGCATTTT.

The chain joins TRBV20-1 to TRBJ2-7; D gene ambiguous. Trimming stripped 0 bases from V and 1 base from J, with 10 bases between. Germline CDR1 DFQATT, CDR2 SNEGSKA (reference sequence). The CDR3 spans 14 residues. As DNA, the CDR3 is TGCAGTGCTAGAGATCGATGGGATTCCTACGAGCAGTACTTC. It encodes CSARDRWDSYEQYF.

V is TRBV7-2 and J is TRBJ1-5, with TRBD1 identical over 7 bases. Germline V gene data show CDR1 as SGHTA and CDR2 as FQGNSA. The length of the CDR3 is 15 residues. V shed 5 bases and J 3 bases; nucleotides not matched to a gene: 7. CDR3 loop: CASSETGTVNQPQHF. As DNA, the CDR3 is TGTGCCAGCAGCGAGACCGGGACAGTCAATCAGCCCCAGCATTTT.

The chain is built from TRBV7-2 and TRBJ2-1; 7 bases are a match to TRBD1. Germline V CDR1 and CDR2: SGHTA, FQGNSA. J lost 0 bases, V lost 1 base, and 21 bases had no gene match. This CDR3 spans 22 amino acids. CDR3 in amino acids: CASSLEWGAARGSLSSYNEQFF. The CDR3, as DNA: TGTGCCAGCAGCTTAGAGTGGGGAGCCGCCAGGGGGTCCCTGAGCTCCTACAATGAGCAGTTCTTC. The full variable domain, completed using reference TRBV7-2 and TRBJ2-1, is GAGVSQSPSNKVTEKGKDVELRCDPISGHTALYWYRQSLGQGLEFLIYFQGNSAPDKSGLPSDRFSAERTGGSVSTLTIQRTQQEDSAVYLCASSLEWGAARGSLSSYNEQFFGPGTRLTVL.

This clonotype was observed at least ten times. The chain couples TRBV7-3 to TRBJ1-2, with D perhaps matching TRBD1 (5 bases). This CDR3 spans 15 amino acids. Germline-derived CDR1 and CDR2 are SGHTA and FQGTGA. Deletions cut 3 bases from V and 0 bases from J, with 11 bases between. This CDR3 reads CASSLGPDSNYGYTF. DNA of the CDR3: TGTGCCAGCAGCTTGGGGCCAGACTCTAACTATGGCTACACCTTC.

This chain links TRBV7-6 with TRBJ1-3; perhaps TRBD1 as D (5 bases). Germline CDR1 reads SGHVS; CDR2 reads FNYEAQ. V was shortened by 8 bases and J by 0 bases, with 11 bases between the two germline ends. This CDR3 has 14 residues. CDR3 bases: TGTGCCAGCGGGGGACGGAGCTCTGGAAACACCATATATTTT. This translates into CASGGRSSGNTIYF.

This clonotype was seen a handful of times. V usage is TRBV2 and J usage is TRBJ2-1; D perhaps matches TRBD2 (5 bases). CDR3 length: 15 residues. The V gene lost 6 bases and the J gene lost 6 bases, with 18 bases spanning the gap. Germline V gives CDR1 SNHLY, CDR2 FYNNEI. The CDR3 reads CASRGGLSDRNEQFF. The DNA of the CDR3 is TGTGCCAGCAGAGGAGGACTCTCCGATCGCAATGAGCAGTTCTTC.

Many counts were recorded for this clonotype. This rearrangement joins TRBV20-1 to TRBJ1-5; D may be TRBD1 (5 bases). The V gene lost 2 bases and the J gene lost 8 bases, with 16 bases spanning the gap. The germline CDR1 and CDR2 sequences are DFQATT and SNEGSKA (reference sequence). This CDR3 is 14 amino acids long. The DNA of the CDR3 is TGCAGTGCTAGAAAAGGGGCGGAGGGGAAGCCCCAGCATTTT. Translation gives CSARKGAEGKPQHF.

This clonotype was seen repeatedly, ten times or more. The chain recombines TRBV7-9 with TRBJ1-2, with D uncertain. V dropped 1 base and J dropped 2 bases, with 8 bases sitting between them. CDR3 length: 14 amino acids. Germline values: CDR1 SEHNR, CDR2 FQNEAQ (reference sequence). CDR3 protein: CASSLGTENYGYTF. The CDR3 nucleotides are TGTGCCAGCAGCTTAGGTACAGAGAACTATGGCTACACCTTC.

This clonotype appeared a few times. This chain connects TRBV7-3 to TRBJ2-1; TRBD2 agrees at 9 bases. Per germline, CDR1 SGHTA and CDR2 FQGTGA. This CDR3 is built from 15 residues. Unmatched junction bases numbered 2, after V lost 3 bases and J lost 2 bases. The CDR3 sequence is CASSLSSGTYNEQFF. The CDR3 DNA is TGTGCCAGCAGCTTGTCTAGCGGGACCTACAATGAGCAGTTCTTC. Complete variable domain (other parts from reference TRBV7-3 and TRBJ2-1): GAGVSQTPSNKVTEKGKYVELRCDPISGHTALYWYRQSLGQGPEFLIYFQGTGAADDSGLPNDRFFAVRPEGSVSTLKIQRTERGDSAVYLCASSLSSGTYNEQFFGPGTRLTVL.

This clonotype was detected a few times. V and J are TRBV20-1 and TRBJ1-1; D perhaps matches TRBD1 (6 bases). Germline lookup yields CDR1 DFQATT and CDR2 SNEGSKA (reference sequence). The CDR3 runs 13 residues. V lost 3 bases to trimming and J lost 4 bases, with 12 bases between them. This chain's CDR3 is CSARSGAITEAFF. The CDR3 coding sequence is TGCAGTGCTAGGTCGGGGGCGATCACTGAAGCTTTCTTT.

This clonotype was seen a handful of times. The V call is TRBV6-6, the J call TRBJ1-2; the match to TRBD1 covers 8 bases. V was clipped by 4 bases and J by 2 bases; unmatched bases: 12. This CDR3 contains 17 residues. Germline V gives CDR1 MNHNY, CDR2 SVGAGI (reference sequence). Written as DNA, the CDR3 is TGTGCCAGCAGTTTAAAGCTCAGGGGGCGTCTAAACTATGGCTACACCTTC. Amino acid sequence: CASSLKLRGRLNYGYTF.

This clonotype was observed a few times. The V call is TRBV30, the J call TRBJ2-7, with D tentatively TRBD1 (6 bases). CDR1 and CDR2 from the germline V gene are GTSNPN and SVGIG (reference sequence). The V end was cut by 2 bases, the J end by 3 bases, with 17 bases between. The CDR3 extends over 15 amino acids. The CDR3 nucleotides are TGTGCCTGGAGTCTGAAACCAGGGGCGAACTACGAGCAGTACTTC. Its translation is CAWSLKPGANYEQYF.

This clonotype showed up just a few times. V and J are TRBV7-7 and TRBJ2-3, with 9 bases fitting TRBD1. This CDR3 region has 15 residues. Germline CDR1 and CDR2: SSHAT and FNYEAQ (reference sequence). V dropped 5 bases and J dropped 2; count of bases not matched to a gene: 5. CDR3 region: CASSRGTGNTDTQYF. The CDR3 region has the DNA TGTGCCAGCAGCCGGGGGACAGGGAACACAGATACGCAGTATTTT.

The CDR3 sequence is CASSPRPSGANVLTF. DNA of the CDR3: TGTGCCAGCAGCCCACGGCCCTCTGGGGCCAACGTCCTGACTTTC. The rearrangement links TRBV13 to TRBJ2-6, with D unclear. The length of the CDR3 is 15 residues. Germline V CDR1 and CDR2: PRHDT, FYEKMQ (reference sequence). Trimming pared 5 bases from V and 0 bases from J, leaving 8 bases between.

V is TRBV20-1 and J is TRBJ2-1; D gene uncertain. The CDR3 consists of 13 residues. Germline CDR1 and CDR2: DFQATT and SNEGSKA (reference sequence). V was clipped by 7 bases and J by 7 bases, with 17 bases between them. DNA for the CDR3: TGCAGTGGGTCTATCCCCTTACTTAATGAGCAGTTCTTC. It encodes CSGSIPLLNEQFF.

This clonotype was detected many times. The genes are TRBV7-9 and TRBJ1-3, with a weak D call TRBD1 (6 bases). Trimming left V 1 base short and J 0 bases short, with 7 bases between. This CDR3 spans 15 amino acids. In germline, CDR1 is SEHNR, CDR2 FQNEAQ (reference sequence). The CDR3 reads CASSLGTVSGNTIYF. The CDR3 DNA reads TGTGCCAGCAGCTTAGGGACAGTCTCTGGAAACACCATATATTTT.

The table lists this clonotype with a few counts. The chain combines TRBV18 with TRBJ2-5, with D perhaps TRBD2 (7 bases). This CDR3 contains 17 residues. Germline V lookup: CDR1 KGHSH, CDR2 LQKENI. The germline V and J ends were trimmed by 6 bases and 5 bases, with 25 bases remaining between them. The chain's CDR3 is CASSPPTGGISRETQYF. In DNA, the CDR3 is TGTGCCAGCTCCCCCCCGACGGGGGGCATCTCCCGGGAGACCCAGTACTTC.

The J gene is TRBJ2-7, the V gene TRBV7-3; D is unresolved. V lost 3 bases and J 3 bases, leaving 9 bases between the germline ends. Germline CDR1 SGHTA, CDR2 FQGTGA. This CDR3 is 13 amino acids long. CDR3 DNA: TGTGCCAGCAGCTTGGCCCGCTACTACGAGCAGTACTTC. Its protein product is CASSLARYYEQYF.